The 13 T cell receptor beta chains reported below all come from one sample, sequenced in a study of T cells in Graves' hyperthyroidism and ophthalmopathy. The source material, RNA transcripts, was used to amplify TCR beta CDR3 regions. The study used the HTBI primer set for a first-round RT-PCR of the TCR CDR3. TCRdb called the multiplex PCR reads again in MiXCR, with one record for every CDR3 protein. The sample has around 720,000 distinct CDR3 sequences, roughly 32% seen once; the top ten hold 30% to 40%. Sequenced input: blood. The receptor source for this set is a woman aged 35 to 49 with Graves' hyperthyroidism.

The V call is TRBV6-1, the J call TRBJ1-4; no clear D. The V end lost 1 base, the J end lost 8 bases, and 8 bases lay between the germline ends. From germline, CDR1 is MNHNS and CDR2 SASEGT. The CDR3 is made up of 13 amino acids. As DNA, the CDR3 is TGTGCCAGCAGTGAAGTCATCGAGGAAAAACTGTTTTTT. Amino acid sequence: CASSEVIEEKLFF.

This clonotype was detected a few times. CDR3 loop: CASSRQGVQTQYF. The CDR3 DNA follows: TGTGCCAGCAGTCGCCAGGGAGTCCAGACCCAGTACTTC. The V gene is TRBV6-5, the J gene TRBJ2-5, with D possibly called TRBD1 or TRBD2 (5 bases each). The V end was cut by 5 bases, the J end by 6 bases, with 13 bases between. This CDR3 has 13 residues. Germline-derived CDR1 and CDR2 are MNHEY and SVGAGI.

V and J are TRBV7-3 and TRBJ2-7, with TRBD1 as a possible D gene (5 bases). CDR3 size: 13 residues. Germline V gene lookup returns CDR1 SGHTA and CDR2 FQGTGA. Trimming took 5 bases from V and 3 from J, leaving 11 bases between them. The CDR3 DNA sequence: TGTGCCAGCAGCATAGACAGTAACTACGAGCAGTACTTC. Translating it yields CASSIDSNYEQYF.

There are many counts of this clonotype. J is TRBJ2-7 and V is TRBV7-2; 11 nucleotides agree with TRBD2. J gave up 2 bases and V 5 bases, and 5 bases lay outside the gene matches. Germline lookup yields CDR1 SGHTA and CDR2 FQGNSA. There are 15 residues in the CDR3. The CDR3 DNA reads TGTGCCAGCAGCCCGGGACTAGCGGAGACCTACGAGCAGTACTTC. Protein: CASSPGLAETYEQYF.

This clonotype came up many times. This CDR3 is CASSLAQGIDGYTF. Here the CDR3 DNA reads TGTGCCAGCAGCTTAGCACAGGGGATAGATGGCTACACCTTC. V is TRBV7-9 and J is TRBJ1-2; 7 bases match TRBD1. There are 14 residues in the CDR3. The trim removed 0 bases at V and 6 bases at J, leaving 4 bases unmatched. Germline V gene lookup returns CDR1 SEHNR and CDR2 FQNEAQ (reference sequence). Based on the CDR3 plus reference TRBV7-9 and TRBJ1-2, the full variable domain is DTGVSQNPRHKITKRGQNVTFRCDPISEHNRLYWYRQTLGQGPEFLTYFQNEAQLEKSRLLSDRFSAERPKGSFSTLEIQRTEQGDSAMYLCASSLAQGIDGYTFGSGTRLTVV.

For this clonotype: It is likely a read error, because the conserved phenylalanine at the end of the CDR3 is missing. Because the CDR3's place on the DNA is in doubt, the DNA is left out and the CDR3 is given as listed by TCRdb. This sequence joins TRBV6-2 or TRBV6-3 and TRBJ1-6; the D call TRBD1 from the table was never checked on the DNA. The CDR3 numbers 14 amino acids, ends counted. Germline V gene data show CDR1 as MNHEY and CDR2 as SVGEGT. This chain's CDR3 is CASSYHDAPGQGVL.

CDR3 residues: CATSRDLLNTEAFF. DNA of the CDR3: TGTGCCACCAGCAGAGATCTGCTGAACACTGAAGCTTTCTTT. The V and J genes are TRBV15 and TRBJ1-1, with unresolved D. V lost 0 bases to trimming and J lost 0 bases, with 5 bases between them. Germline assignment: CDR1 LNHNV and CDR2 YYDKDF (reference sequence). This CDR3 region has 14 residues.

The rearrangement uses TRBV20-1 and TRBJ1-3, with a possible D match to TRBD1 (5 bases). Germline V gene lookup returns CDR1 DFQATT and CDR2 SNEGSKA (reference sequence). The germline V and J ends were trimmed by 5 bases and 4 bases, with 12 bases remaining between them. This CDR3 contains 13 residues. The CDR3 bases are TGCAGTGCTTCCCGGGACGTCGGAAACACCATATATTTT. Its protein is CSASRDVGNTIYF.

About this clonotype itself: One end of the junction is discordant with germline, which a read error may explain. The chain employs TRBV12-3 or TRBV12-4 and TRBJ2-5; D possibly corresponds to TRBD2 (5 bases). CDR3 length: 14 residues. The CDR3 spells CASSGLQTQETQHF. The CDR3 DNA follows: TGTGCCAGCAGCGGACTGCAAACACAAGAGACCCAGCACTTC.

Comment on this clonotype: Given a much more abundant clone one base away, this may be a read error. This chain connects TRBV29-1 to TRBJ2-5, with TRBD2 matching over 9 bases. The CDR3 sequence is 17 residues long. Unmatched junction bases numbered 10, after V lost 1 base and J lost 1 base. Germline V gene data show CDR1 as SQVTM and CDR2 as ANQGSEA. CDR3 in amino acids: CSVEGMKREARQETQYF. CDR3 sequence (DNA): TGCAGCGTTGAAGGGATGAAGCGGGAGGCCCGCCAAGAGACCCAGTACTTC.

This clonotype appeared many times. The J gene is TRBJ1-2, the V gene TRBV29-1; no reliable D call. V gave up 5 bases and J gave up 2 bases, with 9 bases separating them. This CDR3 region has 12 residues. Germline CDR1 is SQVTM and CDR2 is ANQGSEA. The DNA of the CDR3 is TGCAGCGTTTTGTTATTAAACTATGGCTACACCTTC. Its protein product is CSVLLLNYGYTF. The full variable domain, rest sourced from reference TRBV29-1 and TRBJ1-2, is SAVISQKPSRDICQRGTSLTIQCQVDSQVTMMFWYRQQPGQSLTLIATANQGSEATYESGFVIDKFPISRPNLTFSTLTVSNMSPEDSSIYLCSVLLLNYGYTFGSGTRLTVV.

This clonotype was detected once. J is TRBJ2-7 and V is TRBV7-9; D possibly corresponds to TRBD1 (6 bases). The V gene's germline CDR1 is SEHNR and CDR2 FQNEAQ (reference sequence). V gave up 5 bases and J gave up 0 bases, with 14 bases separating them. CDR3 length: 15 residues. For the CDR3, the DNA is TGTGCCAGCAGCAACTTTGACAGGAACTCCTACGAGCAGTACTTC. Its translation is CASSNFDRNSYEQYF.

The genes are TRBV4-3 and TRBJ2-5, with D perhaps TRBD1 (5 bases). V was cut by 2 bases and J by 4 bases, with 14 bases left in between. The CDR3 contains 15 residues. Germline V gives CDR1 LGHNA, CDR2 YSLEER. CDR3 region: CASSQFLTGAETQYF. DNA of the CDR3: TGCGCCAGCAGCCAATTTCTTACAGGAGCAGAGACCCAGTACTTC.